Presented here are 17 T cell receptor beta chains from one specimen sequenced in a study of neoadjuvant nivolumab and ipilimumab in lung cancer. Generated by immunoSEQ multiplex PCR, the TCRdb table keeps only in-frame clones and is missing some. The data show fewer than 40,000 clones, with more than 85% seen just once and around 2% held by the top ten. Sequencing used peripheral blood, obtained after neoadjuvant nivolumab, alone or with ipilimumab, at or shortly before surgery. The receptors originated from an adult with non-small cell lung cancer.

The V gene is TRBV5-1, the J gene TRBJ2-6, with a tentative D call TRBD1 (5 bases). Trimming shortened V by 3 bases and J by 0 bases, and 16 bases separated the two germline ends. CDR1 and CDR2 from the germline V gene are SGHRS and YFSETQ. There are 18 residues in the CDR3. This CDR3 is CASSSQGIGPSGANVLTF. The CDR3, as DNA: TGCGCCAGCAGCTCCCAGGGCATCGGCCCCTCTGGGGCCAACGTCCTGACTTTC.

This chain joins TRBV11-3 and TRBJ2-3; 9 bases line up with TRBD2. CDR3 length: 17 amino acids. J lost 5 bases, V lost 1 base, and 10 bases had no gene match. CDR1 is SGHNT, CDR2 YENEEA, per germline. The CDR3 coding sequence is TGTGCCAGCAGCTTAGGTACTTTAGCGGGAGCGAAAGATACGCAGTATTTT. It codes for CASSLGTLAGAKDTQYF.

This chain joins TRBV5-1 and TRBJ2-5; TRBD1 matches 7 bases. Germline CDR1 is SGHRS and CDR2 is YFSETQ. CDR3 length: 15 residues. Losses at the gene ends were 2 bases for V and 2 bases for J; bases not matched to a gene: 6. The CDR3 region is CASSLSGTAQETQYF. The CDR3 DNA follows: TGCGCCAGCAGCTTATCCGGGACAGCACAAGAGACCCAGTACTTC.

This clone was counted once. This rearrangement joins TRBV19 to TRBJ1-1; possibly TRBD1 for D (5 bases). The CDR3 consists of 14 residues. V gave up 3 bases and J gave up 3 bases, with 11 bases separating them. CDR1 and CDR2 (germline): LNHDA, SQIVND (reference sequence). CDR3 coding DNA: TGTGCCAGTAGTATGGGTCTAGGGGACACTGAAGCTTTCTTT. Its translation: CASSMGLGDTEAFF.

This chain uses TRBV11-2 with TRBJ2-7; 10 nucleotides line up with TRBD2. The length of the CDR3 is 14 residues. V lost 5 bases to trimming and J lost 3 bases; unmatched junction nucleotides: 4. Looked up from germline, CDR1 is SGHAT and CDR2 is FQNNGV. CDR3 sequence: CASSLRTSGYEQYF. CDR3 nucleotides: TGTGCCAGCAGCCTTAGGACTAGCGGCTACGAGCAGTACTTC.

The chain has TRBV6-5 and TRBJ2-7; 7 bases agree with TRBD1. V shed 7 bases and J 2 bases; nucleotides not matched to a gene: 11. The V gene's germline CDR1 is MNHEY and CDR2 SVGAGI. The CDR3 is 15 amino acids. The CDR3 DNA sequence: TGTGCCAGCACCCAGGTCCAGGGGGTTACCTACGAGCAGTACTTC. Its translation is CASTQVQGVTYEQYF.

The chain is built from TRBV4-1 and TRBJ1-2; D gene unclear. Germline lookup yields CDR1 MGHRA and CDR2 YSYEKL. V was shortened by 4 bases and J by 4 bases, with 22 bases between the two germline ends. The CDR3 spans 17 residues. CDR3 DNA: TGCGCCAGCAGCCCGCGCGTTCTTGATTTACTCGGCTATGGCTACACCTTC. Protein product: CASSPRVLDLLGYGYTF.

The rearrangement links TRBV6-5 to TRBJ2-3; 9 bases are a match to TRBD2. Losses at the gene ends were 6 bases for V and 2 bases for J; bases not matched to a gene: 3. The CDR3 loop spans 14 amino acids. Germline V gene sequence: CDR1 MNHEY, CDR2 SVGAGI. CDR3 bases: TGTGCCAGCAGGCGGGAGGGGACCACAGATACGCAGTATTTT. This gives the protein CASRREGTTDTQYF.

The gene calls are TRBV7-8 and TRBJ1-1; D is unclear. Trimming took 6 bases from V and 5 from J, leaving 13 bases between them. There are 13 residues in the CDR3. Germline CDR1 and CDR2: SGHVS and FQNEAQ. The CDR3 is CASSPEPPTEAFF. The CDR3 bases are TGTGCCAGCAGTCCAGAACCTCCGACTGAAGCTTTCTTT.

The chain employs TRBV7-9 and TRBJ2-1; 9 bases are shared with TRBD2. This CDR3 comprises 18 residues. From germline, CDR1 is SEHNR and CDR2 FQNEAQ (reference sequence). V lost 4 bases, J lost 8 bases, and 18 bases stayed unmatched. DNA for the CDR3: TGTGCCAGCAGCTCAGAAGGCCTTCAGCAGGGACTAGCCGATGAGCAGTTCTTC. Amino acids: CASSSEGLQQGLADEQFF.

V gene TRBV6-1 combines with J gene TRBJ1-2; no clear D. The ends were cut back, 0 bases at V and 8 bases at J, with 10 bases in the middle. The V gene's germline CDR1 is MNHNS and CDR2 SASEGT. There are 13 residues in the CDR3. CDR3 DNA sequence: TGTGCCAGCAGTGAAGCTGGGCGGCACGGCTACACCTTC. Translated, it gives CASSEAGRHGYTF.

The V call is TRBV7-2, the J call TRBJ1-1; D possibly corresponds to TRBD1 (5 bases). CDR1 and CDR2 from the germline V gene are SGHTA and FQGNSA. The CDR3 covers 16 residues. V was trimmed by 1 base and J by 3 bases, leaving 15 bases between them. The CDR3 reads CASSLGDPFSYTEAFF. CDR3 coding DNA: TGTGCCAGCAGCTTAGGGGACCCATTTTCGTACACTGAAGCTTTCTTT.

This clone was found once. The rearrangement links TRBV9 to TRBJ2-3; no clear D. The CDR3 runs to 13 residues. Trimming stripped 1 base from V and 3 bases from J, with 6 bases between. CDR1 is SGDLS and CDR2 is YYNGEE in the germline V gene. Here the CDR3 reads CASSVRVTDTQYF. The CDR3 DNA reads as TGTGCCAGCAGCGTACGAGTTACAGATACGCAGTATTTT.

The gene calls are TRBV10-3 and TRBJ2-6, with 7 bases aligning to TRBD1. The CDR3 covers 15 residues. CDR1 ENHRY and CDR2 SYGVKD come from the germline V gene. Germline trimming cut 6 bases from V and 4 bases from J; bases unmatched to any gene: 6. CDR3 DNA: TGTGCCATCAGAGCTGACAGGGCAGGGGCCAACGTCCTGACTTTC. Translating gives CAIRADRAGANVLTF.

The rearrangement joins TRBV25-1 to TRBJ2-7, with TRBD2 matching over 9 bases. This CDR3 has 14 amino acids. With 4 bases clipped from V and 5 bases from J, the junction kept 6 bases outside the gene matches. The germline CDR1 and CDR2 sequences are MGHDK and SYGVNS. The chain's CDR3 is CASSGGGRAHEQYF. The CDR3 DNA follows: TGTGCCAGCAGTGGGGGCGGGAGGGCCCACGAGCAGTACTTC.

The rearrangement links TRBV5-6 to TRBJ2-2; TRBD1 matches at 9 bases. This CDR3 has 16 amino acids. Germline V gene data show CDR1 as SGHDT and CDR2 as YYEEEE. The V and J ends lost 5 bases and 5 bases, in that order; junction bases with no gene match: 10. In nucleotides, the CDR3 is TGTGCCAGCAGTCAATTCGACAGGGGGAATACCGGGGAGCTGTTTTTT. It codes for CASSQFDRGNTGELFF.

This chain uses TRBV9 with TRBJ2-6; TRBD2 aligns across 7 bases. The V and J ends lost 3 bases and 1 base, in that order; junction bases with no gene match: 7. Germline CDR1 reads SGDLS; CDR2 reads YYNGEE. The CDR3 has 17 amino acids. This CDR3 reads CASSGDGGVSGANVLTF. The CDR3 DNA reads as TGTGCCAGCAGCGGTGATGGGGGGGTGTCTGGGGCCAACGTCCTGACTTTC.